Shown below are 13 T cell receptor beta chains from a single sample sequenced in a study of human T cells and chemical hapten exposure listed by TCRdb under 2021. The library came from RACE. Sequenced using a NextSeq 500. TCRdb took the public reads, trimmed them with fastp at Q25, ran MiXCR for clone calling and kept in-frame beta chains. Each record represents a unique CDR3 protein, reported with the most common genes and DNA among its rows. The sample contains over 85,000 distinct CDR3 sequences, 9.3% of them found a single time. The top ten hold about 2% of the sample. What this sample's time point label stands for: patch test 2, 6 weeks after DPC sensitization. The sample's treatment or condition label, in plain terms: therapeutic diphenylcyclopropenone sensitization with weekly scalp DPC. The sample in question was whole blood, obtained in connection with sensitization to the hapten diphenylcyclopropenone (DPC). The receptors originated from a woman aged 40 to 49 with alopecia areata. Some clones in this sample may be carry-over from other donors' samples.

This clonotype was counted a few times. This sequence joins TRBV12-3 or TRBV12-4 and TRBJ2-7, with TRBD2 matching over 12 bases. The trim removed 5 bases at V and 6 bases at J, leaving 5 bases unmatched. CDR3 size: 14 residues. The CDR3 loop is CASSRLAGDSEQYF. In DNA, the CDR3 is TGTGCCAGCAGTCGACTAGCGGGGGATTCCGAGCAGTACTTC.

The CDR3 spells CASRWTKNQPQHF. CDR3 coding DNA: TGTGCCAGTAGATGGACGAAGAATCAGCCCCAGCATTTT. The chain has TRBV19 and TRBJ1-5, with D hard to call. Germline CDR1 reads LNHDA; CDR2 reads SQIVND (reference sequence). The ends were cut back, 6 bases at V and 4 bases at J, with 10 bases in the middle. The CDR3 is made up of 13 amino acids.

This clonotype showed up many times. The chain links TRBV3-1 to TRBJ2-7; 9 nucleotides align to TRBD2. Germline V gene lookup returns CDR1 LGHDT and CDR2 YNNKEL (reference sequence). The J segment lost 7 bases and the V segment lost 3 bases, leaving 10 bases of the junction unmatched. This CDR3 comprises 15 residues. The CDR3 bases are TGTGCCAGCAGCCAGGGTAGCGGGAGCGGGAGGGAGCAGTACTTC. As protein: CASSQGSGSGREQYF.

The table lists this clonotype with a few counts. The V gene is TRBV12-3 or TRBV12-4, the J gene TRBJ2-5; weak D call: TRBD2 (6 bases). Trimming pared 7 bases from V and 8 bases from J, leaving 20 bases between. This CDR3 spans 14 amino acids. The CDR3 region has the DNA TGTGCCAGCACCCACGGGGGAACGGTGGATACCCAGTACTTC. It is translated as CASTHGGTVDTQYF.

This clonotype was seen repeatedly, ten times or more. This sequence joins TRBV10-3 and TRBJ2-5; TRBD1 is a possible D gene (6 bases). V gave up 4 bases and J gave up 0 bases, with 18 bases separating them. CDR1 is ENHRY, CDR2 SYGVKD, per germline. The CDR3 totals 17 residues. CDR3 in amino acids: CAISGGPLTGYQETQYF. The CDR3 bases are TGTGCCATCAGTGGGGGCCCACTAACAGGGTACCAAGAGACCCAGTACTTC.

This clonotype came up many times. This chain links TRBV29-1 with TRBJ2-5; D perhaps matches TRBD1 (6 bases). Germline V CDR1 and CDR2: SQVTM, ANQGSEA. With 3 bases removed from V and 3 bases from J, the gap between germline ends came to 11 bases. CDR3 size: 13 residues. CDR3: CSVESRGKETQYF. The CDR3, as DNA: TGCAGCGTTGAGTCCAGGGGAAAAGAGACCCAGTACTTC.

This clonotype was picked up many times. The chain couples TRBV5-1 to TRBJ2-7; 14 bases are a match to TRBD2. Germline V gives CDR1 SGHRS, CDR2 YFSETQ. The ends lost 4 bases at V and 2 bases at J; junction bases unmatched: 8. CDR3 length: 17 residues. The CDR3 loop is CASSPGTSGRTPYEQYF. The CDR3 DNA reads as TGCGCCAGCAGCCCTGGGACTAGCGGGAGAACTCCCTACGAGCAGTACTTC.

The chain recombines TRBV11-2 with TRBJ2-5; D remains unclear. Trimming shortened V by 5 bases and J by 8 bases, and 15 bases separated the two germline ends. Germline V gene lookup returns CDR1 SGHAT and CDR2 FQNNGV. The length of the CDR3 is 13 residues. The CDR3 spells CASSPTPDETQYF. The CDR3 DNA reads as TGTGCCAGCAGCCCCACACCCGACGAAACCCAGTACTTC.

This clonotype was seen more than once but under ten times. The chain carries TRBV7-3 and TRBJ1-5; perhaps TRBD1 as D (6 bases). The V end lost 3 bases, the J end lost 0 bases, and 12 bases lay between the germline ends. The CDR3 is 16 amino acids. Germline V lookup: CDR1 SGHTA, CDR2 FQGTGA. In nucleotides, the CDR3 is TGTGCCAGCAGCTTCCGGGACACTTATAGCAATCAGCCCCAGCATTTT. The encoded protein is CASSFRDTYSNQPQHF. The full variable domain, with the rest looked up from reference TRBV7-3 and TRBJ1-5, is GAGVSQTPSNKVTEKGKYVELRCDPISGHTALYWYRQSLGQGPEFLIYFQGTGAADDSGLPNDRFFAVRPEGSVSTLKIQRTERGDSAVYLCASSFRDTYSNQPQHFGDGTRLSIL.

This clonotype was found many times. The rearrangement joins TRBV12-3 or TRBV12-4 to TRBJ2-7, with D perhaps matching TRBD1 or TRBD2 (5 bases each). V dropped 3 bases and J dropped 2 bases, with 14 bases sitting between them. This CDR3 comprises 15 residues. CDR3 sequence reads: CASSLGDGMTYEQYF. The CDR3, as DNA: TGTGCCAGCAGTTTGGGGGACGGAATGACCTACGAGCAGTACTTC.

This clonotype has more than one count but fewer than ten. The chain links TRBV18 to TRBJ2-5; no firm D call. CDR1 and CDR2 (germline): KGHSH, LQKENI. Trimming removed 0 bases at V and 2 bases at J, with 4 bases between. The CDR3 is made up of 13 amino acids. The CDR3 DNA reads TGTGCCAGCTCACCACCGCAGCAAGAGACCCAGTACTTC. Protein sequence: CASSPPQQETQYF.

The chain couples TRBV20-1 to TRBJ1-3; possible D gene TRBD1, 5 bases. The germline V gene has CDR1 DFQATT and CDR2 SNEGSKA (reference sequence). Trimming removed 0 bases from V and 9 bases from J, with 12 bases in between. The CDR3 extends over 13 amino acids. The CDR3 coding sequence is TGCAGTGCTAGAGATTTAATTCAGGGCACCATATATTTT. This translates into CSARDLIQGTIYF.

In its sample, this clonotype was seen many times. The CDR3: CASSQAGLAGGEETQYF. The CDR3, as DNA: TGCGCCAGCAGCCAGGCGGGGCTAGCGGGAGGGGAAGAGACCCAGTACTTC. V usage is TRBV4-3 and J usage is TRBJ2-5, with TRBD2 matching 12 bases. Germline CDR1 is LGHNA and CDR2 is YSLEER. The V and J ends lost 3 bases and 3 bases, in that order; junction bases with no gene match: 8. This CDR3 has 17 residues.